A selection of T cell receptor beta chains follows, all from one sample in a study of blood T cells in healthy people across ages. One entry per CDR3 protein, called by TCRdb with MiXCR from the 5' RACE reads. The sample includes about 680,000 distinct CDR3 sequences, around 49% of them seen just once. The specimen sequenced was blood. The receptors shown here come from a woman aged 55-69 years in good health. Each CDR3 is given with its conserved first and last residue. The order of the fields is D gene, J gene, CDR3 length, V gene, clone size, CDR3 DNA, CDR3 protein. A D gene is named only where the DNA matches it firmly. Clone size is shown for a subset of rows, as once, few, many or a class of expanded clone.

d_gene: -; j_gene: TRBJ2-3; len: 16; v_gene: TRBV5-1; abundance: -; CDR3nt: TGCGCCAGCAGCTTGGATCTAGCCAGACCCACAGATACGCAGTATTTT; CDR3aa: CASSLDLARPTDTQYF
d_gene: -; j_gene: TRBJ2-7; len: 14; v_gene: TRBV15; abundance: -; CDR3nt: TGTGCCACCAGTCAGGGGAGAGGCTCCTACGAGCAGTACTTC; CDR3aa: CATSQGRGSYEQYF
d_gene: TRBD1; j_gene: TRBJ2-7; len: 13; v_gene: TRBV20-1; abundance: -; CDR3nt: TGCAGTGCCCCACGGGACAGGTTCTACGAGCAGTACTTC; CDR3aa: CSAPRDRFYEQYF
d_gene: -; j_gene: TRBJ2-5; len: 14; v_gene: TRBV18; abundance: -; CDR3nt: TGTGCCAGCTCACTCCCCTCGACTAGTCGGGAGCAGTACTTC; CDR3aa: CASSLPSTSREQYF
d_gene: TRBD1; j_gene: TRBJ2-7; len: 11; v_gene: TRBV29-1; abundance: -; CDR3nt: TGCAGCGGACGACAGGGTAACGAGCAGTACTTC; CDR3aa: CSGRQGNEQYF
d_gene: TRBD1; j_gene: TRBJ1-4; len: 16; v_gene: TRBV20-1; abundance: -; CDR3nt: TGCAGTGCTAGGGGGGTGACAGGGGCAACTAATGAAAAACTGTTTTTT; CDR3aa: CSARGVTGATNEKLFF
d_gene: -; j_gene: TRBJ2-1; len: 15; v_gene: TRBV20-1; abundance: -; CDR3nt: TGCAGTGCCTTCTCCCTAGGGAGCTCCTACAATGAGCAGTTCTTC; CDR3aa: CSAFSLGSSYNEQFF
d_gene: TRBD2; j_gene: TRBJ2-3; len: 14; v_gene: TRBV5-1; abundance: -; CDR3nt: TGCGCCAGCAGCTTGGACCGGGGGGGTAGGACGCAGTATTTT; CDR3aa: CASSLDRGGRTQYF
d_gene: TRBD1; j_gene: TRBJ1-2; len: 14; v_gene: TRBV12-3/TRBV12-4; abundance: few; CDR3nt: TGTGCCAGCAGTACCTGGACAGGTTCTCGGCACTACACCTTC; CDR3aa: CASSTWTGSRHYTF
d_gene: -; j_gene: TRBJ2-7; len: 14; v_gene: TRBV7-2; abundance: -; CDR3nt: TGTGCCAGCAGCTTAGTTGTTGGAGATTACGAGCAGTACTTC; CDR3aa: CASSLVVGDYEQYF
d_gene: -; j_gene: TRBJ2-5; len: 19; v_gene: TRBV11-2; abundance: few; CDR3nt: TGTGCCAGCAGCTTACCGACCGGGCTGGGGGCACAGAGACAAGAGACCCAGTACTTC; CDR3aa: CASSLPTGLGAQRQETQYF
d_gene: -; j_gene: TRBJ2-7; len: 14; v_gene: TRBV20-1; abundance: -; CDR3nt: TGCAGTGCTCCTAGCCGCCTGGGAACCTACGAGCAGTACTTC; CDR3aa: CSAPSRLGTYEQYF
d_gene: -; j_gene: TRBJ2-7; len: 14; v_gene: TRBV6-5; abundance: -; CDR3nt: TGTGCCAGCAGGTACCGTACGGGAGATCTCGAGCAGTACTTC; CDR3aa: CASRYRTGDLEQYF
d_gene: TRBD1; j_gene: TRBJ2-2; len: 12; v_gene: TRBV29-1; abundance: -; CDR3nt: TGCAGCGTAAACAGGGGAACCGGGGAGCTGTTTTTT; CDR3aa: CSVNRGTGELFF
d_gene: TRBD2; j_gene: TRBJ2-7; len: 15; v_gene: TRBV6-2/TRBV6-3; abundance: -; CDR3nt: TGTGCCAGCAGATCTACTAGCGGGAGGTCCTACGAGCAGTACTTC; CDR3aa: CASRSTSGRSYEQYF
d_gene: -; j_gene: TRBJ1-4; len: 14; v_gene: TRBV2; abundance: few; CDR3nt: TGTGCCAGCAGTCGCGAACTGGGTGGGGAAAAACTGTTTTTT; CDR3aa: CASSRELGGEKLFF
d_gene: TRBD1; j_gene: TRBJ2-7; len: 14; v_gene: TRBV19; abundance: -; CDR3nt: TGTGCCACCAAACAGGGGGTATTCACCTACGAGCAGTACTTC; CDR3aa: CATKQGVFTYEQYF
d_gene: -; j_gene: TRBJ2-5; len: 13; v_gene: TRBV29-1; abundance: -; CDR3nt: TGCAGCGTCCTAGATAGGGGTGGAGAGACCCAGTACTTC; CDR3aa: CSVLDRGGETQYF